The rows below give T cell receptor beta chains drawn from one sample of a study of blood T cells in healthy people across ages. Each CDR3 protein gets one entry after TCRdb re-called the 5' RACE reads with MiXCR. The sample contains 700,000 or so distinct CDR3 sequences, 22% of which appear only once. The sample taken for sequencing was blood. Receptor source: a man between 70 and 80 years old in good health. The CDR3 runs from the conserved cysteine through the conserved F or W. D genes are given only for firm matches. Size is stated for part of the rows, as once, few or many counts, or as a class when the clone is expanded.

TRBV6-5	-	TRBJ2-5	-	CASSYRAVRETQYF	TGTGCCAGCAGTTATCGGGCAGTGAGGGAGACCCAGTACTTC
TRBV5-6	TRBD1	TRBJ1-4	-	CASSPWDSANEKLFF	TGTGCCAGCAGCCCATGGGACAGTGCTAATGAAAAACTGTTTTTT
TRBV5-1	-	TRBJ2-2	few	CASSLLNTGELVF	TGCGCCAGCAGCTTGTTGAACACCGGGGAGCTGGTTTTT
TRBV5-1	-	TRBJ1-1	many	CASSPKGVSTEAFF	TGCGCCAGCAGCCCCAAGGGGGTTAGCACTGAAGCTTTCTTT
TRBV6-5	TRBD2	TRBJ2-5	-	CASGRLAGFQETQYF	TGTGCCAGCGGCAGACTAGCGGGGTTCCAAGAGACCCAGTACTTC
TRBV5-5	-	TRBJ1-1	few	CASSLQGGVNTEAFF	TGTGCCAGCAGCTTGCAGGGAGGAGTTAACACTGAAGCTTTCTTT
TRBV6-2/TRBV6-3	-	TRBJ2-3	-	CASSPRRGSGSSTDTQYF	TGTGCCAGCAGTCCCCGCCGGGGTAGCGGTTCAAGCACAGATACGCAGTATTTT
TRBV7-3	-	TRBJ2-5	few	CASSLLGVETQYF	TGTGCCAGCAGCCTACTGGGGGTTGAGACCCAGTACTTC
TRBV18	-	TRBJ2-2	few	CASSPQVPGELFF	TGTGCCAGCTCACCCCAGGTGCCCGGGGAGCTGTTTTTT
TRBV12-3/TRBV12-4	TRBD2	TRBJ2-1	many	CASSRTSGGGSRGQFF	TGTGCCAGCAGTAGGACTAGCGGGGGAGGGTCTCGAGGGCAGTTCTTC
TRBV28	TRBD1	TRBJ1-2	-	CASSLPLQTGIYGYTF	TGTGCCAGCAGTTTACCCCTGCAGACAGGGATTTATGGCTACACCTTC
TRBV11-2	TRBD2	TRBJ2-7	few	CASSLKGTSGGEQYF	TGTGCCAGCAGCTTAAAGGGGACTAGCGGGGGCGAGCAGTACTTC
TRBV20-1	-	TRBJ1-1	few	CSAYRGLNTEAFF	TGCAGTGCTTACCGAGGATTGAACACTGAAGCTTTCTTT
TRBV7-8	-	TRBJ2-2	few	CASSLGSGVGELFF	TGTGCCAGCAGCTTAGGTTCCGGGGTCGGGGAGCTGTTTTTT
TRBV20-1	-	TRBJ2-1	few	CSAREATRIGNEQFF	TGCAGTGCTAGAGAGGCGACTAGAATCGGCAATGAGCAGTTCTTC
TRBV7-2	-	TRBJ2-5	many	CASSRGLTGTQYF	TGTGCCAGCAGCCGCGGACTCACAGGGACCCAGTACTTC
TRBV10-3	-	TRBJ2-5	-	CAISEGAPQETQYF	TGTGCCATCAGTGAGGGGGCTCCCCAAGAGACCCAGTACTTC
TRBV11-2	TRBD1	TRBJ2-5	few	CASSSGQDKLFQETQYF	TGTGCCAGCAGCTCCGGACAGGACAAACTATTCCAAGAGACCCAGTACTTC
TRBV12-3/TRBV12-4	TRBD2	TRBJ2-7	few	CAISSRGGPYEQYF	TGTGCCATCAGCTCGCGGGGGGGCCCCTACGAGCAGTACTTC
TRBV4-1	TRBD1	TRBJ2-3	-	CASSQEGQVF	TGCGCCAGCAGCCAAGAAGGACAGGTTTTT
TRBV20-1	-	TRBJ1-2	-	CSARNPNGRNYGYTF	TGCAGTGCTAGAAACCCCAACGGCCGTAACTATGGCTACACCTTC
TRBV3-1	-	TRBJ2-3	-	CASSQEPGRETQYF	TGTGCCAGCAGCCAAGAGCCAGGGAGAGAGACCCAGTACTTT
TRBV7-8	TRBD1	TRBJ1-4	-	CASSLGTGTGNEKLFF	TGTGCCAGCAGCTTAGGGACCGGGACAGGGAATGAAAAACTGTTTTTT
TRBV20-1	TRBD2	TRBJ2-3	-	CSARETSGTDTQYF	TGCAGTGCTAGAGAGACTAGCGGTACAGATACGCAGTATTTT
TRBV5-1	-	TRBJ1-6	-	CASSYLDSSSYNSPLHF	TGCGCCAGCAGCTATCTAGACAGCAGCTCCTATAATTCACCCCTCCACTTT
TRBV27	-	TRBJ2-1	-	CASSLYGPKVGNEQFF	TGTGCCAGCAGTTTATACGGGCCGAAGGTTGGGAATGAGCAGTTCTTC
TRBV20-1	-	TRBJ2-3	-	CSARDRVLSTDTQYF	TGCAGTGCTAGAGATAGGGTCCTAAGCACAGATACGCAGTATTTT
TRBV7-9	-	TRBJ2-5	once	CASSESDHPDQETQYF	TGTGCCAGCAGCGAGAGCGACCACCCAGACCAAGAGACCCAGTACTTC
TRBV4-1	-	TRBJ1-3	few	CASSQETVVSGNTIYF	TGCGCCAGCAGCCAAGAGACCGTCGTCTCTGGAAACACCATATATTTT
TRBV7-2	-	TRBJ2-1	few	CASSSLDLTNEQFF	TGTGCCAGCAGCTCCCTGGACTTGACCAACGAGCAGTTCTTC
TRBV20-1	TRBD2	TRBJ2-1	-	CSARAATVRRENNEQFF	TGCAGTGCTAGAGCTGCCACCGTACGGCGGGAGAACAATGAGCAGTTCTTC
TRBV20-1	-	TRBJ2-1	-	CSARDPLGANEQFF	TGCAGTGCTAGAGATCCCCTGGGGGCCAATGAGCAGTTCTTC
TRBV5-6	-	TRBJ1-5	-	CASSFQGPTDTQHF	TGTGCCAGCAGCTTCCAGGGGCCAACAGATACGCAGCATTTT
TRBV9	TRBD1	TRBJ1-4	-	CASSPRGTGTNEKLFF	TGTGCCAGCAGCCCTCGAGGGACAGGAACTAATGAAAAACTGTTTTTT
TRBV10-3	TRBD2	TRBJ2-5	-	CAIRGTRSSETQYF	TGTGCCATCAGGGGGACTAGATCATCGGAGACCCAGTACTTC
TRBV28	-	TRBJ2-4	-	CASSLYPGIDIQYF	TGTGCCAGCAGTTTATACCCAGGGATAGACATTCAGTACTTC
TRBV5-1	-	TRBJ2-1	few	CASSPWLWGTSYNEQFF	TGCGCTAGCAGCCCCTGGCTTTGGGGGACCAGCTACAATGAGCAGTTCTTC
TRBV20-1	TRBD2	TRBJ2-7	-	CSARSGAGVPYEQYF	TGCAGTGCTAGGTCCGGGGCGGGGGTTCCCTACGAGCAGTACTTC
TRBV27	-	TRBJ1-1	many	CASSLYLVDNTEAFF	TGTGCCAGCAGTTTATACCTCGTCGATAACACTGAAGCTTTCTTT
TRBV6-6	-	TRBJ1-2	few	CASSYGGTGHTF	TGTGCCAGCAGTTATGGTGGCACTGGCCACACCTTC
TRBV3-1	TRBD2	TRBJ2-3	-	CASSQWGLAGGDTQYF	TGTGCCAGCAGCCAGTGGGGACTAGCGGGAGGAGATACGCAGTATTTT
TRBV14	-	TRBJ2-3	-	CASSQVLGTSTDTQYF	TGTGCCAGCAGCCAAGTTTTAGGGACTAGCACAGATACGCAGTATTTT